Below, 20 T cell receptor beta chains from the same sample are listed, as sequenced in a study of cytomegalovirus exposure and HLA in healthy donors. The primer mix had 60 Vbeta and 13 Jbeta primers. The assay was immunoSEQ multiplex PCR, and TCRdb's table has in-frame clones only and misses some. The top ten hold about 2% of the sample, which has about 76,000 clones, roughly 76% seen once. Sequencing input: PBMCs. The receptors derive from a woman in her 30s in good health and CMV-seronegative.

This chain joins TRBV27 and TRBJ1-5; unclear D gene. The length of the CDR3 is 15 residues. Trimming removed 3 bases from V and 1 base from J, with 10 bases in between. Germline lookup yields CDR1 MNHEY and CDR2 SMNVEV (reference sequence). The CDR3 nucleotides read TGTGCCAGCAGTTTTTATTCGGGAAGCAATCAGCCCCAGCATTTT. Amino acids: CASSFYSGSNQPQHF.

This chain joins TRBV9 and TRBJ2-2; 9 bases fit TRBD2. This CDR3 spans 15 amino acids. V lost 4 bases, J lost 8 bases, and 9 bases stayed unmatched. Germline loops: CDR1 SGDLS, CDR2 YYNGEE. The CDR3 DNA reads as TGTGCCAGCAGCCTGCGGGTAGCGGGAGCGGGGGAGCTGTTTTTT. It is translated as CASSLRVAGAGELFF.

The chain joins TRBV18 to TRBJ2-7, with D tentatively TRBD1 (5 bases). Germline values: CDR1 KGHSH, CDR2 LQKENI. The V end was cut by 5 bases, the J end by 2 bases, with 16 bases between. The CDR3 consists of 15 residues. CDR3: CASSSNDEGAYEQYF. The DNA for the CDR3 is TGTGCCAGCTCATCCAACGACGAAGGGGCCTACGAGCAGTACTTC.

This clone was found once. The chain has TRBV10-3 and TRBJ1-6, with TRBD1 matching 12 bases. Germline lookup yields CDR1 ENHRY and CDR2 SYGVKD. The CDR3 is 15 amino acids. V shed 6 bases and J 6 bases; nucleotides not matched to a gene: 3. The CDR3 here is CAISSGQGANSPLHF. The CDR3 coding sequence is TGTGCCATCAGCTCGGGACAGGGGGCTAATTCACCCCTCCACTTT.

This chain joins TRBV19 and TRBJ1-1; D is unresolved. This CDR3 region has 11 residues. From germline, CDR1 is LNHDA and CDR2 SQIVND (reference sequence). With 7 bases removed from V and 8 bases from J, the gap between germline ends came to 11 bases. This chain's CDR3 is CASTEQFEAFF. DNA of the CDR3: TGTGCCAGTACCGAACAGTTCGAAGCTTTCTTT.

The chain uses TRBV5-1 and TRBJ2-3; 13 bases fit TRBD2. The J segment lost 0 bases and the V segment lost 3 bases, leaving 4 bases of the junction unmatched. Looked up from germline, CDR1 is SGHRS and CDR2 is YFSETQ. The CDR3 consists of 17 residues. This CDR3 reads CASSSGTSGTSTDTQYF. The CDR3 nucleotides read TGCGCCAGCAGCTCCGGGACTAGCGGGACTAGCACAGATACGCAGTATTTT. The whole variable domain, remainder taken from reference TRBV5-1 and TRBJ2-3, is KAGVTQTPRYLIKTRGQQVTLSCSPISGHRSVSWYQQTPGQGLQFLFEYFSETQRNKGNFPGRFSGRQFSNSRSEMNVSTLELGDSALYLCASSSGTSGTSTDTQYFGPGTRLTVL.

The chain carries TRBV18 and TRBJ2-2; TRBD2 matches at 7 bases. The germline CDR1 and CDR2 sequences are KGHSH and LQKENI. V lost 5 bases to trimming and J lost 6 bases; unmatched junction nucleotides: 12. The CDR3 is 16 amino acids. The DNA for the CDR3 is TGTGCCAGCTCAAAGACTCGGGCGGGAGACCCCGGGGAGCTGTTTTTT. Translating it yields CASSKTRAGDPGELFF.

The chain has TRBV11-3 and TRBJ2-1, with no clear D. Trimming took 1 base from V and 8 from J, leaving 12 bases between them. The CDR3 is made up of 14 amino acids. Germline V lookup: CDR1 SGHNT, CDR2 YENEEA. The CDR3: CASSLGHAYYEQFF. The DNA of the CDR3 is TGTGCCAGCAGCTTAGGCCATGCTTACTATGAGCAGTTCTTC.

The V gene is TRBV27, the J gene TRBJ2-1; D might be TRBD2 (5 bases). The germline V gene encodes CDR1 MNHEY and CDR2 SMNVEV (reference sequence). The CDR3 has 15 residues. Trimming left V 4 bases short and J 3 bases short, with 13 bases between. The CDR3 region is CASSSPGFGYNEQFF. The CDR3 region has the DNA TGTGCCAGCAGTTCCCCGGGATTTGGCTACAATGAGCAGTTCTTC.

The chain combines TRBV27 with TRBJ2-3; 8 bases are shared with TRBD1. This CDR3 has 16 residues. V was clipped by 0 bases and J by 3 bases; unmatched bases: 5. In germline, CDR1 is MNHEY, CDR2 SMNVEV (reference sequence). The CDR3 nucleotides are TGTGCCAGCAGTTTATCGTCAGGGGGCTTGACAGATACGCAGTATTTT. Translating it yields CASSLSSGGLTDTQYF.

The CDR3 coding sequence is TGCAGCGTTGAGAGGGGCAGGGGCGATGAGCAGTTCTTC. This codes for CSVERGRGDEQFF. This chain joins TRBV29-1 and TRBJ2-1, with a possible D match to TRBD1 (6 bases). This CDR3 spans 13 amino acids. The V gene lost 3 bases and the J gene lost 8 bases, with 14 bases spanning the gap. Germline CDR1 SQVTM, CDR2 ANQGSEA.

J is TRBJ2-1 and V is TRBV4-1, with 9 bases lining up with TRBD2. The junction had 5 bases not matched to a gene; V was cut back by 5 bases and J by 3 bases. The CDR3 runs to 15 residues. Per the germline V gene, CDR1 is MGHRA and CDR2 is YSYEKL. Here the CDR3 reads CASSISGSNYNEQFF. For the CDR3, the DNA is TGCGCCAGCAGCATTAGCGGGAGTAACTACAATGAGCAGTTCTTC.

This chain links TRBV30 with TRBJ1-1, with TRBD1 matching over 9 bases. Germline V gene lookup returns CDR1 GTSNPN and CDR2 SVGIG (reference sequence). V dropped 3 bases and J dropped 3; count of bases not matched to a gene: 11. The CDR3 is 16 amino acids. This CDR3 is CAWSLGQGGFDTEAFF. The CDR3 nucleotides are TGTGCCTGGAGCTTGGGACAGGGAGGATTCGACACTGAAGCTTTCTTT.

The V gene is TRBV28, the J gene TRBJ2-7; 11 nucleotides line up with TRBD1. The length of the CDR3 is 15 residues. V shed 6 bases, J shed 2 bases, and the junction held 6 bases outside the gene matches. Germline V gene data show CDR1 as MDHEN and CDR2 as SYDVKM. In DNA form, the CDR3 reads TGTGCCAGCAGATCACCGGGACAGGGGGCCTACGAGCAGTACTTC. Protein sequence: CASRSPGQGAYEQYF.

V is TRBV28 and J is TRBJ2-7; 9 nucleotides align to TRBD2. V trimming: 3 bases; J trimming: 0 bases; junction bases outside the gene matches: 12. The germline V gene encodes CDR1 MDHEN and CDR2 SYDVKM. The CDR3 length is 18 residues. CDR3 sequence: CASSFFDRLAVSSYEQYF. The DNA for the CDR3 is TGTGCCAGCAGTTTTTTCGACCGACTAGCGGTGTCCTCCTACGAGCAGTACTTC.

The gene calls are TRBV11-2 and TRBJ2-7, with TRBD1 matching 7 bases. This CDR3 has 14 residues. CDR1 is SGHAT, CDR2 FQNNGV, per germline. Trimming removed 6 bases from V and 0 bases from J; junction bases left unmatched: 5. The CDR3, as DNA: TGTGCCAGCAGTCAAGACAGGGACTCCTACGAGCAGTACTTC. Amino acid sequence: CASSQDRDSYEQYF.

V usage is TRBV9 and J usage is TRBJ2-3, with 9 bases identical to TRBD2. The CDR3 loop spans 17 amino acids. V lost 0 bases, J lost 5 bases, and 10 bases stayed unmatched. Germline lookup yields CDR1 SGDLS and CDR2 YYNGEE. CDR3 bases: TGTGCCAGCAGCGTAGATGTGCGGGAGGGCCGGCGAGATACGCAGTATTTT. Its protein is CASSVDVREGRRDTQYF.

The chain recombines TRBV6-1 with TRBJ2-7; 9 positions agree with TRBD1. The CDR3 extends over 15 amino acids. The ends lost 6 bases at V and 5 bases at J; junction bases unmatched: 11. The germline gives CDR1 MNHNS, CDR2 SASEGT. Here the CDR3 reads CASSILGTGRDEQYF. For the CDR3, the DNA is TGTGCCAGCAGCATCCTAGGGACAGGGAGGGACGAGCAGTACTTC.

The chain recombines TRBV28 with TRBJ1-1; weak D call: TRBD1 (5 bases). This CDR3 has 12 amino acids. Deletions cut 5 bases from V and 4 bases from J, with 8 bases between. Germline CDR1 MDHEN, CDR2 SYDVKM. CDR3 DNA: TGTGCCAGCAGTGGGGGGGGCACTGAAGCTTTCTTT. Translating gives CASSGGGTEAFF.

The chain recombines TRBV5-1 with TRBJ2-3; D is uncertain. This CDR3 has 14 amino acids. CDR1 and CDR2 from the germline V gene are SGHRS and YFSETQ. Trimming removed 0 bases at V and 5 bases at J, with 10 bases between. Here the CDR3 reads CASSLEQSLDTQYF. The CDR3 DNA follows: TGCGCCAGCAGCTTGGAACAGAGCCTAGATACGCAGTATTTT.